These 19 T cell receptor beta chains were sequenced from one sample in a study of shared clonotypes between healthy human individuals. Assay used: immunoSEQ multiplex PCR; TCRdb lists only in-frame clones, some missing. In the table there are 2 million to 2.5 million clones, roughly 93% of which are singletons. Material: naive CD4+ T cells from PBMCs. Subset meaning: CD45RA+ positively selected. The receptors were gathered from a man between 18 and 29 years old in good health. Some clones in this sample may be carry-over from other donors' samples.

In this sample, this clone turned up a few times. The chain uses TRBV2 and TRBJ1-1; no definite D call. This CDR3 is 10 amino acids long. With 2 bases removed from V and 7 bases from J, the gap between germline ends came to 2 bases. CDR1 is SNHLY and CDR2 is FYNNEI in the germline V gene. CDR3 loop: CASSESEAFF. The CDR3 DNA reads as TGTGCCAGCAGTGAAAGTGAAGCTTTCTTT.

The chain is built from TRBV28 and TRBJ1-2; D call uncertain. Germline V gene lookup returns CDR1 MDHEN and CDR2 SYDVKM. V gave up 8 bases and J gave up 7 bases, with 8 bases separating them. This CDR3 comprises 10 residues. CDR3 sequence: CASPWSGYTF. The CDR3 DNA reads TGTGCCAGCCCCTGGAGTGGCTACACCTTC.

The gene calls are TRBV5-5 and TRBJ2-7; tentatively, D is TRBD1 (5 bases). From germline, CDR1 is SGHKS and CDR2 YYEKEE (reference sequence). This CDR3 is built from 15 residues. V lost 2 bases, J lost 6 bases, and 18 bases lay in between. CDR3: CASSLEIQVGGEQYF. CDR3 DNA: TGTGCCAGCAGCTTAGAGATACAGGTGGGTGGCGAGCAGTACTTC.

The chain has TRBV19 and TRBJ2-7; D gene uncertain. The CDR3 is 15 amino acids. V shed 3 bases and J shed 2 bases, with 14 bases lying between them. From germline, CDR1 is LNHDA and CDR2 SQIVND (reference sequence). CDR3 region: CASSMSAHPTYEQYF. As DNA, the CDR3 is TGTGCCAGTAGTATGTCAGCTCATCCCACCTACGAGCAGTACTTC.

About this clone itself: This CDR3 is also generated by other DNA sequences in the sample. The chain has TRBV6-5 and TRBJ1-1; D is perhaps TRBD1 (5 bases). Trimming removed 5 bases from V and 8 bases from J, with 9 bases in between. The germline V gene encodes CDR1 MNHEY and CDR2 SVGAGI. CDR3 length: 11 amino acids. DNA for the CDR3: TGTGCCAGCAGTCGGAGGGGAGAAGCTTTCTTT. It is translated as CASSRRGEAFF.

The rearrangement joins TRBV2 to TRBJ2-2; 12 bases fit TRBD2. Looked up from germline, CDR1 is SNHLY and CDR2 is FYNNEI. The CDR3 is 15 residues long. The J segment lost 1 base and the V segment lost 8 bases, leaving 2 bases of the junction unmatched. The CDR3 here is CASAGLAGNTGELFF. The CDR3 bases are TGTGCCAGCGCGGGACTAGCGGGGAACACCGGGGAGCTGTTTTTT.

The CDR3 sequence: CASYGHRNTGELFF. CDR3 DNA: TGTGCCAGCTACGGACACCGAAACACCGGGGAGCTGTTTTTT. The J gene is TRBJ2-2, the V gene TRBV28; TRBD1 might be the D (5 bases). CDR1 and CDR2 (germline): MDHEN, SYDVKM. The length of the CDR3 is 14 residues. V was trimmed by 8 bases and J by 2 bases, leaving 12 bases between them.

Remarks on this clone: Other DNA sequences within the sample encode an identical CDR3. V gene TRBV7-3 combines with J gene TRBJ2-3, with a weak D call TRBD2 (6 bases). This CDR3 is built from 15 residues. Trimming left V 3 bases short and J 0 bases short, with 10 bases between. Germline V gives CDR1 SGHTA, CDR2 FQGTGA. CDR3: CASSFGGASTDTQYF. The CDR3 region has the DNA TGTGCCAGCAGCTTTGGAGGGGCCAGCACAGATACGCAGTATTTT.

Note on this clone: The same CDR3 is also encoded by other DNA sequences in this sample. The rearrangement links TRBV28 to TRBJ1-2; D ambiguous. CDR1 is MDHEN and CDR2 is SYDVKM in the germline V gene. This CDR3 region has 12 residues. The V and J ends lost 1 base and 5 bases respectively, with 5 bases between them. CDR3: CASSLSQYGYTF. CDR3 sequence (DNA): TGTGCCAGCAGTTTATCGCAGTATGGCTACACCTTC.

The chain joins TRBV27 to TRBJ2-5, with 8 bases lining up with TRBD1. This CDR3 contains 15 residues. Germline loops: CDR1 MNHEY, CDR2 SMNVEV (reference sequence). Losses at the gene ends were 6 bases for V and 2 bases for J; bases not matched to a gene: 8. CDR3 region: CASSRDRGPQETQYF. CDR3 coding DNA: TGTGCCAGCAGCCGAGACAGGGGCCCTCAAGAGACCCAGTACTTC.

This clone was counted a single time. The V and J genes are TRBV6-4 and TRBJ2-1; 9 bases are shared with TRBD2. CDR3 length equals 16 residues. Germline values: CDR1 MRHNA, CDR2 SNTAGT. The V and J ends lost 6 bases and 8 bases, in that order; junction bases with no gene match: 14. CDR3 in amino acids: CASSHRGLAIRDEQFF. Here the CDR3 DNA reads TGTGCCAGCAGCCACCGGGGACTAGCAATTAGAGATGAGCAGTTCTTC.

CDR3 loop: CASRSFRDYEQYF. CDR3 DNA: TGTGCCAGCAGATCCTTCAGGGACTACGAGCAGTACTTC. The chain recombines TRBV27 with TRBJ2-7; tentatively, D is TRBD1 (5 bases). CDR1 and CDR2 from the germline V gene are MNHEY and SMNVEV (reference sequence). This CDR3 spans 13 amino acids. Trimming cost V 6 bases and J 3 bases, with 12 bases left between them.

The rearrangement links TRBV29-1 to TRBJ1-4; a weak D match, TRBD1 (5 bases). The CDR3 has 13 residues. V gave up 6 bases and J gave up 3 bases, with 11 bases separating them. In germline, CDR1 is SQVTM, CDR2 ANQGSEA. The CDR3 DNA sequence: TGCAGCGTGGGGGGAGCGTCTAATGAAAAACTGTTTTTT. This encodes CSVGGASNEKLFF.

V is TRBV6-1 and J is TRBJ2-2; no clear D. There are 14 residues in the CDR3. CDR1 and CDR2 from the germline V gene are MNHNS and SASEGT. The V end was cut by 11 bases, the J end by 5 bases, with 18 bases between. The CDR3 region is CAARPLLGTGELFF. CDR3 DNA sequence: TGTGCCGCTCGCCCGCTCCTGGGGACCGGGGAGCTGTTTTTT.

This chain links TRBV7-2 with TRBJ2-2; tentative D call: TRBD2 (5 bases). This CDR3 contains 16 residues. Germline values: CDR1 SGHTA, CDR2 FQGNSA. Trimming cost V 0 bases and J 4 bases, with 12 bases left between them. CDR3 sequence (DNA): TGTGCCAGCAGCTTAGCCCCCAGAGGGATCACCGGGGAGCTGTTTTTT. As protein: CASSLAPRGITGELFF.

CDR3 sequence: CASSLGDAGVSQPQHF. The CDR3 bases are TGCGCCAGCAGCTTGGGAGACGCCGGGGTGTCTCAGCCCCAGCATTTT. V gene TRBV5-1 combines with J gene TRBJ1-5; D is uncertain. From germline, CDR1 is SGHRS and CDR2 YFSETQ. The CDR3 extends over 16 amino acids. Deletions cut 0 bases from V and 6 bases from J, with 16 bases between.

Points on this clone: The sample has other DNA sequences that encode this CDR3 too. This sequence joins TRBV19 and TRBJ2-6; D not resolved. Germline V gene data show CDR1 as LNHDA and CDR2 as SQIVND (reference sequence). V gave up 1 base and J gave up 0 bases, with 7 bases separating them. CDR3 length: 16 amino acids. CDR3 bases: TGTGCCAGTAGTATAGTCAGGAGCTCTGGGGCCAACGTCCTGACTTTC. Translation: CASSIVRSSGANVLTF. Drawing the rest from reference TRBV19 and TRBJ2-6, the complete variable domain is DGGITQSPKYLFRKEGQNVTLSCEQNLNHDAMYWYRQDPGQGLRLIYYSQIVNDFQKGDIAEGYSVSREKKESFPLTVTSAQKNPTAFYLCASSIVRSSGANVLTFGAGSRLTVL.

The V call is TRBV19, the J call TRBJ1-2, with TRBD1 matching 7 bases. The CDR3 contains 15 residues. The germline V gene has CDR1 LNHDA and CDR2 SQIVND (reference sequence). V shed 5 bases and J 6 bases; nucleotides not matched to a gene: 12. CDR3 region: CASSLHRQGVDGYTF. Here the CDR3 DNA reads TGTGCCAGTAGTCTGCATCGACAGGGCGTGGATGGCTACACCTTC.

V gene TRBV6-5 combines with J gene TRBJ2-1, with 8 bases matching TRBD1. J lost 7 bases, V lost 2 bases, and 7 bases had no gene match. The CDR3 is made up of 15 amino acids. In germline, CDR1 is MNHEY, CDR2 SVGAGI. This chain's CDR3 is CASSYPTGGRNEQFF. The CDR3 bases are TGTGCCAGCAGTTACCCAACAGGGGGTAGGAATGAGCAGTTCTTC.